What follows are 9 T cell receptor beta chains derived from one specimen sequenced in a study of cytomegalovirus exposure and HLA in healthy donors. Vbeta (60) and Jbeta (13) primers were used in the PCR. The data were produced by immunoSEQ multiplex PCR, yet TCRdb's version contains in-frame clones alone and is incomplete. The data show about 140,000 clones, with 70% to 80% seen just once and 2.4% held by the top ten. Sequenced: PBMCs. These receptors all come from a woman aged 18-30 years in good health and CMV-seropositive.

The sample holds a few counts of this clone. V usage is TRBV6-1 and J usage is TRBJ1-6; D is possibly TRBD1 (6 bases). CDR3 length: 16 residues. CDR1 is MNHNS and CDR2 is SASEGT in the germline V gene. V was trimmed by 0 bases and J by 9 bases, leaving 15 bases between them. The CDR3 spells CASSEARWGRPSPLHF. CDR3 coding DNA: TGTGCCAGCAGTGAAGCGCGTTGGGGGCGGCCTTCACCCCTCCACTTT.

This chain connects TRBV30 to TRBJ1-4; tentative D call: TRBD1 (6 bases). This CDR3 has 17 residues. Trimming shortened V by 2 bases and J by 4 bases, and 20 bases separated the two germline ends. Germline V gene sequence: CDR1 GTSNPN, CDR2 SVGIG (reference sequence). In nucleotides, the CDR3 is TGTGCCTGGAGTTCCCTTTCCCAGGGAGGGGGTAATGAAAAACTGTTTTTT. Translating it yields CAWSSLSQGGGNEKLFF.

The chain links TRBV18 to TRBJ2-5; 7 bases are shared with TRBD1. Germline V gene sequence: CDR1 KGHSH, CDR2 LQKENI. The CDR3 has 14 residues. With V trimmed by 5 bases and J by 2 bases, 5 bases remained unmatched. This chain's CDR3 is CASSDLGQQETQYF. The CDR3 region has the DNA TGTGCCAGCTCAGACCTGGGACAGCAAGAGACCCAGTACTTC.

This clone was detected only a few times. Additional DNA sequences in this sample encode the identical CDR3. The chain is built from TRBV5-1 and TRBJ2-7; 9 nucleotides match TRBD1. The trim removed 4 bases at V and 0 bases at J, leaving 5 bases unmatched. Germline CDR1 SGHRS, CDR2 YFSETQ. This CDR3 is 15 amino acids long. CDR3 region: CASSRPGQGSYEQYF. The CDR3 nucleotides are TGCGCCAGCAGCCGACCGGGACAGGGCTCCTACGAGCAGTACTTC.

This chain connects TRBV5-6 to TRBJ1-2; perhaps TRBD1 as D (5 bases). Trimming took 10 bases from V and 2 from J, leaving 18 bases between them. This CDR3 region has 14 residues. CDR1 and CDR2 from the germline V gene are SGHDT and YYEEEE. In DNA, the CDR3 is TGTGCCTGGGGAATTGGGGGGGTGAACTATGGCTACACCTTC. It codes for CAWGIGGVNYGYTF.

The chain links TRBV14 to TRBJ2-2; the D gene is possibly TRBD1 (6 bases). The ends were cut back, 3 bases at V and 3 bases at J, with 8 bases in the middle. The CDR3 has 14 residues. Germline values: CDR1 SGHDN, CDR2 FVKESK. CDR3 protein: CASSQQGYTGELFF. Written as DNA, the CDR3 is TGTGCCAGCAGCCAGCAGGGGTACACCGGGGAGCTGTTTTTT. The full variable domain, with the rest looked up from reference TRBV14 and TRBJ2-2, is EAGVTQFPSHSVIEKGQTVTLRCDPISGHDNLYWYRRVMGKEIKFLLHFVKESKQDESGMPNNRFLAERTGGTYSTLKVQPAELEDSGVYFCASSQQGYTGELFFGEGSRLTVL.

This chain links TRBV5-1 with TRBJ1-1; D may be TRBD1 (5 bases). V lost 2 bases and J lost 4, with 15 bases in between. This CDR3 comprises 15 residues. The V gene's germline CDR1 is SGHRS and CDR2 YFSETQ. The CDR3 loop is CASSFPGEGRTEAFF. The CDR3 bases are TGCGCCAGCAGCTTCCCCGGGGAGGGGCGCACTGAAGCTTTCTTT.

The J gene is TRBJ2-7, the V gene TRBV5-5; no clear D. V dropped 4 bases and J dropped 2 bases, with 7 bases sitting between them. Germline values: CDR1 SGHKS, CDR2 YYEKEE (reference sequence). The CDR3 has 12 residues. DNA for the CDR3: TGTGCCAGCAGCCTCTCCGCCTACGAGCAGTACTTC. Amino acids: CASSLSAYEQYF.

The J gene is TRBJ1-2, the V gene TRBV28; possible D gene TRBD1, 5 bases. The CDR3 has 11 amino acids. V was trimmed by 7 bases and J by 6 bases, leaving 9 bases between them. From germline, CDR1 is MDHEN and CDR2 SYDVKM. The DNA for the CDR3 is TGTGCCAGCATGGGGGGGGATGGCTACACCTTC. Residues: CASMGGDGYTF.